Below, 26 T cell receptor beta chains from the same sample are listed, as sequenced in a study of cytomegalovirus exposure and HLA in healthy donors (dated by TCRdb to the late 2010s). Libraries came from the immunoSEQ multiplex PCR assay. The multiplex PCR relied on a mix of 60 forward primers for TCR Vbeta segments and 13 reverse primers for TCR Jbeta segments. Drawn from immuneACCESS, this table holds only the in-frame rearrangements with V and J called that TCRdb kept. Clones are partly lost; checked studies trace under half to an unresolved V gene and leave the rest unexplained. Recorded for this sample are under 250,000 clones; around 80% of them occurred a single time. Nearly 4.5% of the sample is in the top ten clones. The source material was PBMCs. These receptors were collected from a woman aged 30 to 39 in good health and CMV-seropositive.

The rearrangement joins TRBV6-1 to TRBJ2-5, with TRBD1 matching over 8 bases. V was pared by 6 bases and J by 5 bases, with 11 bases of the junction left unmatched. This CDR3 has 15 amino acids. Germline CDR1 is MNHNS and CDR2 is SASEGT. The CDR3 loop reads CASRTMGQEGETQYF. As DNA, the CDR3 is TGTGCCAGCAGAACTATGGGACAGGAGGGGGAGACCCAGTACTTC.

This clone turned up a few times. The rearrangement joins TRBV18 to TRBJ2-2; possibly TRBD1 for D (6 bases). Between the trimmed V and J ends, which lost 9 bases and 5 bases, there was a span of 16 bases. The CDR3 totals 14 residues. Per the germline V gene, CDR1 is KGHSH and CDR2 is LQKENI. The CDR3, as DNA: TGTGCCAGTCATTTCACAACAGGGACCGGGGAGCTGTTTTTT. Its translation: CASHFTTGTGELFF.

In its sample, this clone was seen a few times. The rearrangement links TRBV28 to TRBJ2-1; TRBD2 matches 15 bases. The CDR3 consists of 16 residues. Germline values: CDR1 MDHEN, CDR2 SYDVKM. V lost 4 bases, J lost 7 bases, and 5 bases stayed unmatched. The CDR3 protein is CASSSPGTSGGNEQFF. Here the CDR3 DNA reads TGTGCCAGCAGTTCCCCCGGGACTAGCGGGGGGAATGAGCAGTTCTTC.

The J gene is TRBJ1-1, the V gene TRBV25-1, with 11 nucleotides matching TRBD1. Germline trimming cut 6 bases from V and 5 bases from J; bases unmatched to any gene: 8. The CDR3 contains 15 residues. The germline V gene has CDR1 MGHDK and CDR2 SYGVNS. The CDR3 coding sequence is TGTGCCAGCAGACCCTCCGGGACAGGGGGGACTGAAGCTTTCTTT. As protein: CASRPSGTGGTEAFF. The full variable domain, its missing parts supplied by reference TRBV25-1 and TRBJ1-1, is EADIYQTPRYLVIGTGKKITLECSQTMGHDKMYWYQQDPGMELHLIHYSYGVNSTEKGDLSSESTVSRIRTEHFPLTLESARPSHTSQYLCASRPSGTGGTEAFFGQGTRLTVV.

The V and J genes are TRBV7-9 and TRBJ2-6, with D unresolved. V lost 4 bases to trimming and J lost 13 bases, with 14 bases between them. Germline assignment: CDR1 SEHNR and CDR2 FQNEAQ (reference sequence). The CDR3 is 13 amino acids. In nucleotides, the CDR3 is TGTGCCAGCAGCTCCTCCCGAGAGGATGTCCTGACTTTC. Translating gives CASSSSREDVLTF.

The chain is built from TRBV29-1 and TRBJ2-5; D is possibly TRBD1 (6 bases). CDR1 SQVTM and CDR2 ANQGSEA come from the germline V gene. V gave up 4 bases and J gave up 4 bases, with 13 bases separating them. This CDR3 comprises 13 residues. The CDR3: CSVAGASRETQYF. The CDR3 nucleotides are TGCAGCGTTGCAGGGGCCTCGCGAGAGACCCAGTACTTC.

The chain links TRBV7-9 to TRBJ1-2; D might be TRBD1 (6 bases). Trimming removed 1 base from V and 4 bases from J, with 10 bases in between. In germline, CDR1 is SEHNR, CDR2 FQNEAQ (reference sequence). The CDR3 sequence is 14 residues long. For the CDR3, the DNA is TGTGCCAGCAGCTTAGAGAGGGGGAGCTATGGCTACACCTTC. Translating it yields CASSLERGSYGYTF.

In nucleotides, the CDR3 is TGTGCCCCGATGGGTAGCGGGGACTTCGAGCAGTACTTC. Translation: CAPMGSGDFEQYF. V is TRBV7-8 and J is TRBJ2-7, with 8 positions matching TRBD2. V lost 11 bases and J lost 6; bases outside the gene matches: 12. There are 13 residues in the CDR3. CDR1 SGHVS and CDR2 FQNEAQ come from the germline V gene.

V usage is TRBV2 and J usage is TRBJ2-7; tentative D call: TRBD1 (6 bases). The CDR3 spans 13 residues. Trimming removed 8 bases from V and 1 base from J, with 12 bases in between. CDR1 and CDR2 (germline): SNHLY, FYNNEI. The CDR3 is CASGPGTSYEQYF. The CDR3 DNA reads TGTGCCAGCGGCCCCGGGACATCCTACGAGCAGTACTTC.

By share, this clone counts as medium-sized. V gene TRBV5-4 combines with J gene TRBJ1-2; 8 bases align to TRBD1. After removal of 0 bases from V and 4 bases from J, the junction contained 8 bases not matched to a gene. Germline values: CDR1 SGHNT, CDR2 YYREEE (reference sequence). CDR3 length equals 16 residues. Here the CDR3 reads CASSLADRAPLYGYTF. The CDR3 nucleotides are TGTGCCAGCAGCTTGGCGGACAGGGCACCCCTCTATGGCTACACCTTC.

The gene calls are TRBV20-1 and TRBJ1-2; D is ambiguous. Trimming cost V 4 bases and J 5 bases, with 8 bases left between them. CDR3 length equals 11 residues. The germline CDR1 and CDR2 sequences are DFQATT and SNEGSKA (reference sequence). The CDR3 DNA reads TGCAGTGCTACCACAGCATATGGCTACACCTTC. Encoded protein: CSATTAYGYTF.

This clone was seen a handful of times. This chain uses TRBV21-1 with TRBJ1-1. TRBV21-1 is listed as a pseudogene. The CDR3 is 17 amino acids. Here the CDR3 reads CASSKITKRGRNTEAFF. In DNA form, the CDR3 reads TGTGCCAGCAGCAAAATTACCAAAAGAGGTCGGAACACTGAAGCTTTCTTT.

This chain connects TRBV6-6 to TRBJ1-5; D ambiguous. The CDR3 is 12 residues long. Per germline, CDR1 MNHNY and CDR2 SVGAGI (reference sequence). V was pared by 10 bases and J by 5 bases, with 12 bases between. The DNA for the CDR3 is TGTGCCACGTCGGGGAAAGATCAGCCCCAGCATTTT. It specifies CATSGKDQPQHF.

The chain couples TRBV5-8 to TRBJ2-3, with 9 bases matching TRBD1. Germline CDR1 is SGHTS and CDR2 is YDEGEE. CDR3 length equals 14 residues. V shed 2 bases and J 4 bases; nucleotides not matched to a gene: 2. The CDR3 region is CASSLGQGPDTQYF. DNA for the CDR3: TGTGCCAGCAGCTTAGGACAGGGGCCAGATACGCAGTATTTT.

CDR3 sequence reads: CASSLDQVQVSTGELFF. The CDR3 DNA follows: TGTGCCAGCAGCTTAGATCAGGTCCAGGTCAGCACCGGGGAGCTGTTTTTT. This chain links TRBV11-2 with TRBJ2-2, with unresolved D. Trimming stripped 0 bases from V and 4 bases from J, with 15 bases between. The CDR3 consists of 17 residues. Germline V gives CDR1 SGHAT, CDR2 FQNNGV. Full variable domain (missing parts from reference TRBV11-2 and TRBJ2-2): EAGVAQSPRYKIIEKRQSVAFWCNPISGHATLYWYQQILGQGPKLLIQFQNNGVVDDSQLPKDRFSAERLKGVDSTLKIQPAKLEDSAVYLCASSLDQVQVSTGELFFGEGSRLTVL.

The rearrangement links TRBV7-9 to TRBJ2-7, with a possible D match to TRBD1 (5 bases). V lost 2 bases and J 3 bases, leaving 8 bases between the germline ends. Per the germline V gene, CDR1 is SEHNR and CDR2 is FQNEAQ (reference sequence). CDR3 length: 13 amino acids. The DNA for the CDR3 is TGTGCCAGCAGCTTAAGGCAGGGCTACGAGCAGTACTTC. Its translation: CASSLRQGYEQYF.

This chain joins TRBV5-4 and TRBJ2-2, with 7 bases fitting TRBD1. J lost 6 bases, V lost 1 base, and 6 bases had no gene match. This CDR3 is 15 amino acids long. Germline V gives CDR1 SGHNT, CDR2 YYREEE (reference sequence). DNA for the CDR3: TGTGCCAGCAGCTTGAGTAGGGGGCCGGCCGGGGAGCTGTTTTTT. Amino acid sequence: CASSLSRGPAGELFF.

The chain employs TRBV2 and TRBJ2-3, with 11 bases fitting TRBD1. The V gene's germline CDR1 is SNHLY and CDR2 FYNNEI. The CDR3 loop spans 18 amino acids. With V trimmed by 4 bases and J by 2 bases, 11 bases remained unmatched. For the CDR3, the DNA is TGTGCCAGCAGTGCAACTCCGAGTGGACAGGGGGCCACAGATACGCAGTATTTT. Its protein product is CASSATPSGQGATDTQYF.

CDR3 region: CASSQVGLAGYNEQFF. DNA for the CDR3: TGCGCCAGCAGCCAAGTTGGACTAGCGGGGTACAATGAGCAGTTCTTC. This chain uses TRBV4-3 with TRBJ2-1; 12 bases map to TRBD2. Germline values: CDR1 LGHNA, CDR2 YSLEER. The ends lost 1 base at V and 4 bases at J; junction bases unmatched: 2. The CDR3 loop spans 16 amino acids.

A few counts support this clone. The chain couples TRBV10-3 to TRBJ2-7; 7 bases are shared with TRBD1. V trimming: 0 bases; J trimming: 3 bases; junction bases outside the gene matches: 14. The CDR3 has 18 amino acids. The germline V gene has CDR1 ENHRY and CDR2 SYGVKD. CDR3 residues: CAISESVIIGQEDYEQYF. The CDR3 coding sequence is TGTGCCATCAGTGAGTCGGTTATAATAGGACAGGAAGACTACGAGCAGTACTTC.

Only a few counts were recorded for this clone. The chain carries TRBV10-2 and TRBJ2-7, with D possibly being TRBD2 (5 bases). Germline-derived CDR1 and CDR2 are WSHSY and SAAADI. The CDR3 covers 14 residues. Trimming shortened V by 0 bases and J by 3 bases, and 9 bases separated the two germline ends. DNA for the CDR3: TGCGCCAGCAGTGAGTCCCGGGGATTCTACGAGCAGTACTTC. Translating it yields CASSESRGFYEQYF.

The CDR3, as DNA: TGTGCCAGCAGCTCTAGCACAGATACGCAGTATTTT. Protein product: CASSSSTDTQYF. The gene calls are TRBV7-6 and TRBJ2-3, with unresolved D. The CDR3 spans 12 residues. Germline V CDR1 and CDR2: SGHVS, FNYEAQ. Trimming removed 4 bases at V and 0 bases at J, with 2 bases between.

This clone came up once. This sequence joins TRBV19 and TRBJ1-1; D might be TRBD1 (5 bases). The V gene's germline CDR1 is LNHDA and CDR2 SQIVND (reference sequence). The CDR3 runs to 13 residues. Trimming stripped 5 bases from V and 5 bases from J, with 12 bases between. The CDR3 bases are TGTGCCAGTAGTCCGACAGAATTAACTGAAGCTTTCTTT. It encodes CASSPTELTEAFF.

V gene TRBV5-4 combines with J gene TRBJ2-7; 7 nucleotides align to TRBD1. CDR1 SGHNT and CDR2 YYREEE come from the germline V gene (reference sequence). The J segment lost 2 bases and the V segment lost 0 bases, leaving 2 bases of the junction unmatched. The CDR3 loop spans 14 amino acids. Written as DNA, the CDR3 is TGTGCCAGCAGCTTGGCAGGGGGTACCTACGAGCAGTACTTC. Translated, it gives CASSLAGGTYEQYF.

The V call is TRBV9, the J call TRBJ2-1, with 7 positions matching TRBD2. Germline CDR1 and CDR2: SGDLS and YYNGEE. V shed 6 bases, J shed 5 bases, and the junction held 11 bases outside the gene matches. This CDR3 is 15 amino acids long. This CDR3 is CASTGGGGTDNEQFF. CDR3 coding DNA: TGTGCCAGCACCGGCGGGGGAGGGACCGACAATGAGCAGTTCTTC.

This clone was found a few times. This chain joins TRBV9 and TRBJ2-7, with TRBD1 identical over 7 bases. CDR1 is SGDLS and CDR2 is YYNGEE in the germline V gene. This CDR3 has 13 residues. The V segment lost 0 bases and the J segment 4 bases; nucleotides outside the gene matches: 1. The CDR3 coding sequence is TGTGCCAGCAGCGTAGAGACAGGGTACGAGCAGTACTTC. This translates into CASSVETGYEQYF.